This TCR beta chain is from a study of T cell responses to AZD1222 COVID-19 vaccine (dated by TCRdb to the early 2020s). Looking at the study overall: A total of more than 230 trial participants underwent TCR sequencing, of whom 200 to 220 received two doses of AZD1222 and some 26 received two doses of the MenACWY control vaccine. Trial participants were enrolled by age into 18-55, 56-69 and 70-plus year subgroups, with approximately 150, 28 and 58 TCR-sequenced participants respectively.

This clone is a singleton in its sample. Its antigen remains undetermined. Per-base qualities were not stored, and no clone one base away is much larger. The full study reports these points: The 56-69-year group was small, and its depth increase did not reach significance, likely because of low power. Participants were mostly white British, with more females than males. The authors suggested clonal diversity may have been underestimated. A significant rise in spike-specific TCR breadth and depth was observed after two AZD1222 doses relative to day 0 and relative to MenACWY recipients. Conclusions about previously exposed vaccinees were limited because only six AZD1222 recipients were SARS-CoV-2 seropositive at baseline. Because no samples from the day 14 peak response were available, repertoires could be characterized only after the peak T cell response. CD4 TCRs associated with the vaccine covered the entire spike protein, and the dominant responses were in regions 160-218 and 743-854. Reportedly, close to half of the unique spike-specific TCRs recognized epitopes lying outside the regions that are mutated in the B.1.351 and B.1.1.7 variants.

The CDR3 regions of human TCRbeta chains were analyzed by immunosequencing. Processing in the source paper ran as follows. TCRs in the repertoires were compared against a reference library of SARS-CoV-2-specific TCRs that had been generated with the MIRA antigen-specificity platform. Breadth meant the fraction of unique TCRs that were SARS-CoV-2-associated, whereas depth meant the fraction of total T cells that were SARS-CoV-2-associated. Using the MIRA data, every spike-specific TCR was mapped to the spike region that the TCR reacted to and assigned to either a CD4 or a CD8 class. Log10-transformed breadth and depth values were compared by one-way ANOVA with Sidak's multiple comparisons tests. TCRdb stores this immuneACCESS table with in-frame sequences only. Part of the clones is absent; in the studies checked, under half of the shortfall reflects unresolved V genes, and no reason is known for the rest. The D gene and trimming were derived from the DNA, and the V and J assignments and clone size from that table. The sample data list approximately 140,000 clones, and 90% of these were observed just once. The ten largest clones capture about 3.2% of the sample.

The sample's time point, from its label and the paper: about 28 days (+/-7) after the second vaccine dose. AZD1222 recipients with second doses at about 4 weeks or about 12 weeks were pooled, because spike-specific TCR depth and breadth did not differ between schedules. The vaccinee samples were drawn from two UK trials, COV001 and COV002, one of which was a single-blind randomized controlled phase 2/3 trial testing AZD1222 (ChAdOx1 nCoV-19) in healthy adults. For TCRbeta chain sequencing, PBMC samples from trial participants were taken at day 0 and at day 28 after the second dose. In the germline V gene, CDR1 corresponds to SGHVS and CDR2 to FQNEAQ. From cysteine to phenylalanine, the CDR3 is 13 amino acids long. Only the CDR3 DNA stays, 39 bases, in frame from base 1. V drops 5 bases and J drops 6 bases, leaving 11 bases in between.

Sequencing was performed on peripheral blood, taken 28 days after the second AZD1222 dose. This receptor was identified in an adult who received the AZD1222 COVID-19 vaccine. The chain couples TRBV7-8 to TRBJ1-5; the D gene is not confidently resolved. CDR3 loop: CASSIGWTQPQHF. In nucleotide form, the sequence is TGTGCCAGCAGCATTGGGTGGACTCAGCCCCAGCATTTT.